This T cell receptor (beta chain) was sequenced in a study of blood T cell repertoires in COVID-19. Sequenced by immunoSEQ multiplex PCR; TCRdb stores in-frame clones only, minus some. The table records around 260,000 clones, 80% to 90% of them present only once. The CDR3 contains 13 residues. V lost 3 bases, J lost 8 bases, and 11 bases lay in between. Germline CDR1 ENHRY, CDR2 SYGVKD. Sequencing was carried out using PBMCs or T cells enriched from blood (not recorded which). The origin of this receptor is a woman in her twenties or thirties who had recovered from COVID-19. The rearrangement uses TRBV10-3 and TRBJ1-3; no firm D call. The CDR3 here is CAISDRLLDTIYF. The CDR3 DNA is TGTGCCATCAGTGATCGGTTATTAGACACCATATATTTT.